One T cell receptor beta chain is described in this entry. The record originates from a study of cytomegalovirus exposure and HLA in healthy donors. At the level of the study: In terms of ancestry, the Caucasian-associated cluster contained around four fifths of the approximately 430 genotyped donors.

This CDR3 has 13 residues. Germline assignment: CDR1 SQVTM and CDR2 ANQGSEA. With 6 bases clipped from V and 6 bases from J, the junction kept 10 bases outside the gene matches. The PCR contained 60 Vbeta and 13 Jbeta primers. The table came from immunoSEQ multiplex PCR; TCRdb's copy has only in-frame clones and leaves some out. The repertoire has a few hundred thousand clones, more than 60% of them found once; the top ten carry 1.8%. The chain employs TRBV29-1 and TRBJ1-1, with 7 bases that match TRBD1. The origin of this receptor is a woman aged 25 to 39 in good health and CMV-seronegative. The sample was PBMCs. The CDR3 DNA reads TGCAGCGTAACGGTACAGGGGACCGCTGAAGCTTTCTTT. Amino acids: CSVTVQGTAEAFF.